The 28 T cell receptor beta chains presented below share a single source sample, sequenced in a study of blood T cells in healthy people across ages. Then a second PCR, running about 6 to 12 cycles, was carried out with a sample-barcoded 5' primer and a J-beta primer mix. TCRdb re-called the 5' RACE reads through MiXCR, storing one row per CDR3 protein. This sample has about 780,000 distinct CDR3 sequences, with about half found just once. Sequenced material: blood. The receptors here all came from a man older than 75 in good health.

On this clonotype: One end of the junction fails to match germline, which may point to a read error. This sequence joins TRBV20-1 and TRBJ1-4; a possible D gene is TRBD1 (5 bases). The CDR3 extends over 13 amino acids. The germline V gene has CDR1 DFQATT and CDR2 SNEGSKA (reference sequence). The CDR3 region has the DNA TGCAGGGCTAGATCAGGGTCTAATGAAAAACTGTTTTTT. Its translation: CRARSGSNEKLFF.

The chain links TRBV20-1 to TRBJ2-7, with a possible D match to TRBD2 (5 bases). The J call may be wrong; the DNA end is better matched by TRBJ2-1. The CDR3 totals 15 residues. Germline loops: CDR1 DFQATT, CDR2 SNEGSKA (reference sequence). In DNA form, the CDR3 reads TGCAGTGCTAGACCCCCGAGCGGAGCCTCCTACGAGCAGTTCTTC. This translates into CSARPPSGASYEQFF.

This clonotype was recorded many times. The chain has TRBV11-1 and TRBJ2-3, with D hard to call. CDR1 and CDR2 from the germline V gene are SGHAT and FQDESV (reference sequence). This CDR3 has 12 amino acids. Trimming removed 5 bases at V and 6 bases at J, with 9 bases between. CDR3 DNA: TGTGCCAGCAGCATCCTCGTGGATACGCAGTATTTT. Translation gives CASSILVDTQYF. The variable domain in full, with the rest retrieved from reference TRBV11-1 and TRBJ2-3, is EAEVAQSPRYKITEKSQAVAFWCDPISGHATLYWYRQILGQGPELLVQFQDESVVDDSQLPKDRFSAERLKGVDSTLKIQPAELGDSAMYLCASSILVDTQYFGPGTRLTVL.

This rearrangement joins TRBV10-3 to TRBJ2-1, with 8 bases fitting TRBD2. V was clipped by 5 bases and J by 4 bases; unmatched bases: 13. Germline V gene lookup returns CDR1 ENHRY and CDR2 SYGVKD. CDR3 length equals 17 residues. This chain's CDR3 is CAISIQLAVSSYNEQFF. In DNA, the CDR3 is TGTGCCATCAGTATACAACTAGCGGTCAGCTCATACAATGAGCAGTTCTTC.

The chain has TRBV10-3 and TRBJ2-7; TRBD2 agrees at 10 bases. V was pared by 6 bases and J by 3 bases, with 8 bases of the junction left unmatched. This CDR3 has 15 residues. Germline V gene lookup returns CDR1 ENHRY and CDR2 SYGVKD. CDR3 in DNA: TGTGCCATCAGGGAGGGGGCTAGCGGGAGCTACGAGCAGTACTTC. It is translated as CAIREGASGSYEQYF.

The chain employs TRBV7-2 and TRBJ2-6; D unclear. CDR3 size: 15 residues. Trimming pared 2 bases from V and 0 bases from J, leaving 5 bases between. Germline-derived CDR1 and CDR2 are SGHTA and FQGNSA. Here the CDR3 DNA reads TGTGCCAGCAGCTTAACGGACTCTGGGGCCAACGTCCTGACTTTC. Protein product: CASSLTDSGANVLTF.

The chain combines TRBV10-3 with TRBJ1-2; TRBD1 agrees at 9 bases. J gave up 7 bases and V 2 bases, and 8 bases lay outside the gene matches. The V gene's germline CDR1 is ENHRY and CDR2 SYGVKD. The CDR3 has 15 residues. This CDR3 is CAISEPRDRVGGYTF. The CDR3 region has the DNA TGTGCCATCAGTGAGCCTCGGGACAGGGTTGGTGGCTACACCTTC.

About this clonotype itself: This is likely a read error, given that the CDR3 carries no conserved phenylalanine or tryptophan at its end. V and J are TRBV7-8 and TRBJ2-1; weak D call: TRBD2 (6 bases). This CDR3 comprises 15 residues. Per germline, CDR1 SGHVS and CDR2 FQNEAQ. CDR3 coding DNA: TGTGCTAGCAGCTTAGGAGGGGTCAAGGGCAATGAGCAGTTCTTA. This encodes CASSLGGVKGNEQFL.

The genes are TRBV7-2 and TRBJ2-1, with 9 bases matching TRBD1. V lost 0 bases to trimming and J lost 10 bases; unmatched junction nucleotides: 13. Germline CDR1 reads SGHTA; CDR2 reads FQGNSA. The CDR3 runs 17 residues. The CDR3: CASSLASGTGRTAEQFF. DNA of the CDR3: TGTGCCAGCAGCTTAGCGTCCGGGACAGGGAGAACGGCGGAGCAGTTCTTC. Complete variable domain (other parts from reference TRBV7-2 and TRBJ2-1): GAGVSQSPSNKVTEKGKDVELRCDPISGHTALYWYRQSLGQGLEFLIYFQGNSAPDKSGLPSDRFSAERTGGSVSTLTIQRTQQEDSAVYLCASSLASGTGRTAEQFFGPGTRLTVL.

V usage is TRBV7-2 and J usage is TRBJ2-5; the match to TRBD2 covers 8 bases. CDR3 length equals 13 residues. Germline V gives CDR1 SGHTA, CDR2 FQGNSA. J was trimmed by 2 bases and V by 11 bases; bases with no gene match: 7. CDR3 loop: CAGARGEQETQYF. For the CDR3, the DNA is TGTGCCGGGGCGCGGGGGGAACAAGAGACCCAGTACTTC.

A word on this clonotype: At one end, the junction sequence differs from germline, possibly due to a read error. This rearrangement joins TRBV6-4 to TRBJ2-4; TRBD1 matches at 9 bases. Germline CDR1 and CDR2: MRHNA and SNTAGT. This CDR3 contains 9 residues. CDR3 coding DNA: TGTGCCACCCTCTGGGACAGGGACTTC. It encodes CATLWDRDF.

The rearrangement joins TRBV14 to TRBJ1-2, with 7 bases aligning to TRBD1. The CDR3 runs to 14 residues. V lost 4 bases, J lost 3 bases, and 5 bases stayed unmatched. Germline loops: CDR1 SGHDN, CDR2 FVKESK. This CDR3 reads CASSRVGQYYGYTF. CDR3 DNA: TGTGCCAGCAGCCGAGTGGGACAGTACTATGGCTACACCTTC.

This clonotype came up a few times. V usage is TRBV28 and J usage is TRBJ2-5; D unclear. V was cut by 6 bases and J by 5 bases, with 7 bases left in between. The CDR3 is made up of 11 amino acids. The germline V gene has CDR1 MDHEN and CDR2 SYDVKM. CDR3 in amino acids: CASRLRETQYF. In nucleotides, the CDR3 is TGTGCCAGCAGGCTCCGGGAGACCCAGTACTTC.

This clonotype was seen a handful of times. The chain recombines TRBV10-2 with TRBJ2-5; TRBD2 aligns across 13 bases. Per germline, CDR1 WSHSY and CDR2 SAAADI. CDR3 length: 14 residues. The J segment lost 0 bases and the V segment lost 11 bases, leaving 3 bases of the junction unmatched. As DNA, the CDR3 is TGCGCCGGGACTAGCGGGGCCTACCAAGAGACCCAGTACTTC. Translation: CAGTSGAYQETQYF.

As for this clonotype: Mismatch with germline at one junction end may stem from a read error. The chain has TRBV27 and TRBJ2-2, with 8 bases fitting TRBD1. Germline V gives CDR1 MNHEY, CDR2 SMNVEV (reference sequence). This CDR3 region has 15 residues. The CDR3 spells CASRPRQGFTGGLFF. CDR3 coding DNA: TGTGCCAGCAGGCCTAGACAGGGGTTCACCGGGGGGCTGTTTTTT.

This chain uses TRBV14 with TRBJ2-4, with 8 bases identical to TRBD1. With V trimmed by 1 base and J by 13 bases, 15 bases remained unmatched. The germline CDR1 and CDR2 sequences are SGHDN and FVKESK. The CDR3 length is 16 residues. The CDR3 loop reads CASSQGPGTGLSEQYF. In DNA form, the CDR3 reads TGTGCCAGCAGCCAAGGCCCCGGGACAGGCCTCTCCGAACAGTACTTC. Full variable domain (missing parts from reference TRBV14 and TRBJ2-4): EAGVTQFPSHSVIEKGQTVTLRCDPISGHDNLYWYRRVMGKEIKFLLHFVKESKQDESGMPNNRFLAERTGGTYSTLKVQPAELEDSGVYFCASSQGPGTGLSEQYFGAGTRLSVL.

With regard to this clonotype: Given a much more abundant clone one base away, this may be a read error. V usage is TRBV20-1 and J usage is TRBJ2-7; 9 bases are a match to TRBD2. V shed 0 bases and J 7 bases; nucleotides not matched to a gene: 7. Germline CDR1 DFQATT, CDR2 SNEGSKA (reference sequence). CDR3 size: 14 residues. CDR3 coding DNA: TGCAGTGCTAGAGATGCGGGAGGGTCCAATGAGCAGTACTTC. Its translation is CSARDAGGSNEQYF.

The J gene is TRBJ2-3, the V gene TRBV7-2, with 11 bases identical to TRBD1. Germline V CDR1 and CDR2: SGHTA, FQGNSA. The length of the CDR3 is 15 residues. Losses at the gene ends were 3 bases for V and 6 bases for J; bases not matched to a gene: 5. CDR3 loop: CASSFRTGGFDTQYF. CDR3 bases: TGTGCCAGCAGCTTTCGGACAGGGGGCTTTGATACGCAGTATTTT.

The J gene is TRBJ2-1, the V gene TRBV11-3; TRBD1 matches 11 bases. This CDR3 spans 18 amino acids. Germline loops: CDR1 SGHNT, CDR2 YENEEA. J was trimmed by 4 bases and V by 4 bases; bases with no gene match: 12. For the CDR3, the DNA is TGTGCCAGCAGCTCGTCGGACAGGGGGCAGGTAGTTTACAATGAGCAGTTCTTC. It codes for CASSSSDRGQVVYNEQFF.

A remark on this clonotype: At one boundary the junction diverges from the germline segment, which might be a read error. The chain couples TRBV11-3 to TRBJ2-5; no reliable D call. The CDR3 is made up of 15 amino acids. Germline lookup yields CDR1 SGHNT and CDR2 YENEEA. CDR3 in DNA: TGTACCAGCAGCTTAGGCAGCAACTTCCAAGAGACCCAGTACTTC. Translation gives CTSSLGSNFQETQYF.

This clonotype appeared a few times. V is TRBV20-1 and J is TRBJ2-7; D not resolved. Trimming left V 6 bases short and J 0 bases short, with 15 bases between. Germline CDR1 and CDR2: DFQATT and SNEGSKA (reference sequence). The CDR3 extends over 14 amino acids. The CDR3 here is CSAIRAQSSYEQYF. CDR3 in DNA: TGCAGTGCGATCCGGGCCCAAAGCTCCTACGAGCAGTACTTC.

This clonotype occurred a few times. The chain combines TRBV10-3 with TRBJ2-1, with 12 bases that match TRBD2. The CDR3 runs 15 residues. J was trimmed by 4 bases and V by 2 bases; bases with no gene match: 0. Per the germline V gene, CDR1 is ENHRY and CDR2 is SYGVKD. In nucleotides, the CDR3 is TGTGCCATCAGTGAGGGGACTAGCGGGTACAATGAGCAGTTCTTC. Its protein is CAISEGTSGYNEQFF.

The V call is TRBV28, the J call TRBJ2-3, with unresolved D. This CDR3 has 16 residues. With 4 bases removed from V and 0 bases from J, the gap between germline ends came to 14 bases. Germline V gene data show CDR1 as MDHEN and CDR2 as SYDVKM. The CDR3 nucleotides read TGTGCCAGCAGTTCTGGGGTTATCCAAAGCACAGATACGCAGTATTTT. Residues: CASSSGVIQSTDTQYF.

The chain couples TRBV2 to TRBJ2-5, with TRBD1 matching 8 bases. CDR3 length equals 15 residues. The J segment lost 2 bases and the V segment lost 6 bases, leaving 8 bases of the junction unmatched. Germline assignment: CDR1 SNHLY and CDR2 FYNNEI. For the CDR3, the DNA is TGTGCCAGCAGCTTACAGGGGGAACTTCAAGAGACCCAGTACTTC. This encodes CASSLQGELQETQYF.

The chain employs TRBV4-3 and TRBJ2-1; D is uncertain. V lost 0 bases to trimming and J lost 4 bases, with 7 bases between them. Germline V gene lookup returns CDR1 LGHNA and CDR2 YSLEER. This CDR3 has 14 amino acids. CDR3 sequence (DNA): TGCGCCAGCAGCCAAGAAGAGCTTTACAATGAGCAGTTCTTC. This codes for CASSQEELYNEQFF.

V and J are TRBV27 and TRBJ2-2; 10 bases are a match to TRBD2. CDR3 length equals 16 residues. The V gene end was trimmed by 1 base and the J gene end by 5 bases; junction bases not matched to a gene: 4. Per the germline V gene, CDR1 is MNHEY and CDR2 is SMNVEV (reference sequence). CDR3 in amino acids: CASSLLASGSTGELFF. The DNA of the CDR3 is TGTGCCAGCAGTTTATTGGCTAGCGGGAGTACCGGGGAGCTGTTTTTT.

The V gene is TRBV12-3 or TRBV12-4, the J gene TRBJ2-3, with TRBD1 matching over 7 bases. The CDR3 is 17 amino acids. With 3 bases clipped from V and 0 bases from J, the junction kept 9 bases outside the gene matches. In DNA, the CDR3 is TGTGCCAGCAGTTTTCCCTGGACAGGTCCTAGCACAGATACGCAGTATTTT. As protein: CASSFPWTGPSTDTQYF.

The V call is TRBV7-2, the J call TRBJ2-3; D is uncertain. CDR3 length: 12 residues. The V end was cut by 6 bases, the J end by 5 bases, with 9 bases between. CDR1 is SGHTA and CDR2 is FQGNSA in the germline V gene. The CDR3 sequence: CASRSFVDTQYF. CDR3 DNA sequence: TGTGCCAGCAGAAGTTTTGTAGATACGCAGTATTTT.